The 22 T cell receptor beta chains given below trace back to one sample, sequenced in a study of identical twins. TCRdb called the 5' RACE reads again in MiXCR, with one record for every CDR3 protein. Found here are about 890,000 distinct CDR3 sequences, over 9% of them singletons; the top ten hold 1.5% to 2%. This same sample was also taken into another study, of yellow fever vaccine responses in identical twins.

The sequenced sample consisted of PBMCs. The receptors were gathered from a woman aged 18-35 years in good health.

This clonotype showed up just a few times. The rearrangement links TRBV20-1 to TRBJ2-1; 9 nucleotides match TRBD2. CDR1 and CDR2 from the germline V gene are DFQATT and SNEGSKA (reference sequence). The CDR3 extends over 15 amino acids. V lost 0 bases to trimming and J lost 9 bases; unmatched junction nucleotides: 9. CDR3 loop: CSARDGSGGTSEQFF. The DNA for the CDR3 is TGCAGTGCTAGAGATGGCAGCGGGGGGACGAGTGAGCAGTTCTTC.

The CDR3 coding sequence is TGTGCCAGCAGCCGAACAACAACCGGGGCCTCCTACGAGCAGTACTTC. Its translation is CASSRTTTGASYEQYF. The chain is built from TRBV7-2 and TRBJ2-7; the D gene could be TRBD1 or TRBD2 (5 bases each). This CDR3 contains 16 residues. CDR1 is SGHTA, CDR2 FQGNSA, per germline. Trimming took 5 bases from V and 0 from J, leaving 17 bases between them.

The chain couples TRBV5-4 to TRBJ2-2; the D gene is possibly TRBD1 (5 bases). Trimming shortened V by 1 base and J by 4 bases, and 11 bases separated the two germline ends. Germline CDR1 is SGHNT and CDR2 is YYREEE (reference sequence). The CDR3 loop spans 15 amino acids. CDR3 bases: TGTGCCAGCAGCTTGATAGGGGATGGCACCGGGGAGCTGTTTTTT. Protein product: CASSLIGDGTGELFF.

This clonotype was seen at least ten times. The chain joins TRBV20-1 to TRBJ2-5; D is undetermined. Germline CDR1 is DFQATT and CDR2 is SNEGSKA (reference sequence). V was shortened by 3 bases and J by 5 bases, with 10 bases between the two germline ends. CDR3 length equals 12 residues. The CDR3 DNA reads TGCAGTGCTAGCTTTGGGTTGGAGACCCAGTACTTC. Protein sequence: CSASFGLETQYF.

This clonotype was picked up a small number of times. This sequence joins TRBV20-1 and TRBJ1-1; the D is unclear. The CDR3 totals 14 residues. Germline V gene sequence: CDR1 DFQATT, CDR2 SNEGSKA (reference sequence). V was shortened by 1 base and J by 0 bases, with 9 bases between the two germline ends. The CDR3, as DNA: TGCAGTGCTAGAGCGAATGACTTGAACACTGAAGCTTTCTTT. Its translation: CSARANDLNTEAFF.

The V call is TRBV20-1, the J call TRBJ1-5; 8 nucleotides line up with TRBD1. From germline, CDR1 is DFQATT and CDR2 SNEGSKA (reference sequence). The CDR3 sequence is 16 residues long. V lost 1 base to trimming and J lost 1 base; unmatched junction nucleotides: 6. The CDR3 DNA reads as TGCAGTGCTAGAGGAGACAGGGGTATAAGCAATCAGCCCCAGCATTTT. Its protein is CSARGDRGISNQPQHF.

This clonotype has only a few counts. The chain recombines TRBV10-3 with TRBJ2-3, with D unclear. The CDR3 extends over 13 amino acids. Germline values: CDR1 ENHRY, CDR2 SYGVKD. Between the trimmed V and J ends, which lost 4 bases and 4 bases, there was a span of 9 bases. The CDR3 bases are TGTGCCATCAGTGCCGAAGGTCCAGATACGCAGTATTTT. Translation: CAISAEGPDTQYF.

This clonotype was seen at least ten times. The chain couples TRBV3-1 to TRBJ1-6; possibly TRBD1 for D (5 bases). The CDR3 is 15 residues long. The V and J ends lost 4 bases and 2 bases respectively, with 9 bases between them. The germline V gene has CDR1 LGHDT and CDR2 YNNKEL (reference sequence). The CDR3 coding sequence is TGTGCCAGCAGCCGCGGGGGAACCTATAATTCACCCCTCCACTTT. Encoded protein: CASSRGGTYNSPLHF.

V usage is TRBV5-1 and J usage is TRBJ1-4; possible D gene TRBD1, 6 bases. V was pared by 4 bases and J by 5 bases, with 12 bases between. The CDR3 consists of 14 residues. Germline V gene lookup returns CDR1 SGHRS and CDR2 YFSETQ. The CDR3: CASSRTGFNEKLFF. The CDR3 DNA is TGCGCCAGCAGCCGAACAGGGTTCAATGAAAAACTGTTTTTT.

The chain employs TRBV28 and TRBJ1-3; no clear D gene. Trimming took off 3 bases at V and 4 bases at J, with 7 bases between the two ends. The length of the CDR3 is 13 residues. Germline-derived CDR1 and CDR2 are MDHEN and SYDVKM. This CDR3 is CASSFFAGNTIYF. In nucleotides, the CDR3 is TGTGCCAGCAGTTTTTTCGCGGGAAACACCATATATTTT.

This chain uses TRBV2 with TRBJ2-7, with 13 bases that match TRBD2. The length of the CDR3 is 17 residues. Germline assignment: CDR1 SNHLY and CDR2 FYNNEI. With 2 bases clipped from V and 1 base from J, the junction kept 5 bases outside the gene matches. CDR3 amino acids: CASSETSGRAGSYEQYF. DNA for the CDR3: TGTGCCAGCAGTGAAACTAGCGGGAGGGCCGGTTCCTACGAGCAGTACTTC.

The table lists this clonotype with a few counts. The J gene is TRBJ1-1, the V gene TRBV28, with a possible D match to TRBD1 (5 bases). There are 11 residues in the CDR3. Trimming took off 2 bases at V and 9 bases at J, with 7 bases between the two ends. Per the germline V gene, CDR1 is MDHEN and CDR2 is SYDVKM. The CDR3 bases are TGTGCCAGCAGTTTAGAGGGGAAAGCTTTCTTT. Protein: CASSLEGKAFF.

This clonotype showed up just a few times. The J gene is TRBJ1-6, the V gene TRBV10-3, with TRBD1 matching 9 bases. This CDR3 has 14 residues. V was clipped by 4 bases and J by 9 bases; unmatched bases: 4. CDR1 ENHRY and CDR2 SYGVKD come from the germline V gene. CDR3 loop: CAISAGTGSSPLHF. CDR3 DNA: TGTGCCATCAGTGCAGGGACAGGGAGTTCACCCCTCCACTTT.

The chain is built from TRBV4-1 and TRBJ2-5, with 7 bases that match TRBD1. This CDR3 region has 16 residues. Germline V gene sequence: CDR1 MGHRA, CDR2 YSYEKL. V trimming: 0 bases; J trimming: 4 bases; junction bases outside the gene matches: 8. CDR3 sequence reads: CASSQDWGQTLETQYF. CDR3 DNA: TGCGCCAGCAGCCAAGATTGGGGACAGACCTTAGAGACCCAGTACTTC.

This clonotype was seen only a few times. The chain has TRBV11-2 and TRBJ2-7; maybe TRBD2 (5 bases). V lost 2 bases and J 2 bases, leaving 16 bases between the germline ends. The germline V gene encodes CDR1 SGHAT and CDR2 FQNNGV. The CDR3 is 16 residues long. CDR3 sequence (DNA): TGTGCCAGCAGCTTAACGACTACCCCTTCCGCCTACGAGCAGTACTTC. Translation: CASSLTTTPSAYEQYF.

This clonotype was found a few times. The chain is built from TRBV29-1 and TRBJ1-2; D might be TRBD1 (6 bases). Germline CDR1 and CDR2: SQVTM and ANQGSEA. This CDR3 region has 11 residues. Trimming removed 6 bases at V and 7 bases at J, with 12 bases between. CDR3 loop: CSVRTGFGYTF. The CDR3 coding sequence is TGCAGCGTCCGTACAGGGTTTGGCTACACCTTC. Supplemented by reference TRBV29-1 and TRBJ1-2, the full variable domain reads SAVISQKPSRDICQRGTSLTIQCQVDSQVTMMFWYRQQPGQSLTLIATANQGSEATYESGFVIDKFPISRPNLTFSTLTVSNMSPEDSSIYLCSVRTGFGYTFGSGTRLTVV.

This clonotype was seen a handful of times. The chain recombines TRBV4-2 with TRBJ2-3, with unresolved D. CDR3 length: 15 amino acids. From germline, CDR1 is LGHNA and CDR2 YNFKEQ. V lost 5 bases to trimming and J lost 0 bases, with 12 bases between them. The CDR3 region is CASSYGLRSTDTQYF. As DNA, the CDR3 is TGTGCCAGCAGCTACGGGCTTAGAAGCACAGATACGCAGTATTTT.

This chain links TRBV24-1 with TRBJ2-2; D tentatively fits TRBD1 or TRBD2 (5 bases each). Trimming removed 1 base at V and 5 bases at J, with 10 bases between. The CDR3 covers 15 residues. Germline CDR1 KGHDR, CDR2 SFDVKD. CDR3: CATSDFWDGTGELFF. The CDR3 DNA reads TGTGCCACCAGTGATTTTTGGGACGGGACCGGGGAGCTGTTTTTT.

The chain combines TRBV20-1 with TRBJ1-1; 8 bases agree with TRBD1. This CDR3 is built from 15 residues. Germline CDR1 DFQATT, CDR2 SNEGSKA (reference sequence). The V segment lost 1 base and the J segment 5 bases; nucleotides outside the gene matches: 9. The CDR3 coding sequence is TGCAGTGCTAGAGCCCTAGGAGGACAGGGTACTGAAGCTTTCTTT. This gives the protein CSARALGGQGTEAFF.

The table lists this clonotype with a few counts. CDR3 in amino acids: CATSDPGTKPYEQYF. Written as DNA, the CDR3 is TGTGCCACCAGTGACCCCGGGACAAAGCCCTACGAGCAGTACTTC. This chain connects TRBV24-1 to TRBJ2-7; TRBD1 is a possible D gene (6 bases). This CDR3 has 15 residues. Germline V gives CDR1 KGHDR, CDR2 SFDVKD. Trimming took off 4 bases at V and 2 bases at J, with 14 bases between the two ends.

This clonotype appeared a few times. The chain combines TRBV6-2 or TRBV6-3 with TRBJ2-5; 7 bases fit TRBD1. The CDR3 sequence is 17 residues long. Germline V gives CDR1 MNHEY, CDR2 SVGEGT. The junction had 16 bases not matched to a gene; V was cut back by 6 bases and J by 3 bases. Here the CDR3 DNA reads TGTGCCAGCAGCCCTCTAACTGGGACAGTACGAAAAGAGACCCAGTACTTC. It is translated as CASSPLTGTVRKETQYF.

This chain connects TRBV6-5 to TRBJ2-7, with 9 bases fitting TRBD2. Germline V gene sequence: CDR1 MNHEY, CDR2 SVGAGI. Trimming took 2 bases from V and 4 from J; bases not matched to a gene: 12. This CDR3 comprises 17 residues. CDR3 nucleotide sequence: TGTGCCAGCAGTTACGGGCGGGAGGGCCCCCTAGGGTACGAGCAGTACTTC. As protein: CASSYGREGPLGYEQYF.